This entry lists 28 T cell receptor beta chains sequenced from one sample in a study of type 1 regulatory T cells. TCRdb reprocessed the reads via MiXCR and lists one record per CDR3 protein. The data contain 80,000 to 100,000 distinct CDR3 sequences, roughly 28% of them singletons. Specimen: CD4+ T cells, either the whole sample or a sorted fraction (not recorded which). The receptors were gathered from a human donor in good health.

This clonotype was counted a few times. The chain recombines TRBV4-2 with TRBJ2-2; TRBD2 agrees at 11 bases. Germline loops: CDR1 LGHNA, CDR2 YNFKEQ. The V gene end was trimmed by 2 bases and the J gene end by 0 bases; junction bases not matched to a gene: 17. The CDR3 sequence is 22 residues long. CDR3 nucleotides: TGTGCCAGCAGCCAAAAGGGTCCAGGGAGCGGACTAGCGGGTTCGAACACCGGGGAGCTGTTTTTT. This codes for CASSQKGPGSGLAGSNTGELFF.

The chain employs TRBV6-2 or TRBV6-3 and TRBJ1-1, with unresolved D. V was cut by 2 bases and J by 0 bases, with 7 bases left in between. The CDR3 is 14 residues long. Germline V lookup: CDR1 MNHEY, CDR2 SVGEGT. CDR3 region: CASSYLNLNTEAFF. As DNA, the CDR3 is TGTGCCAGCAGTTACCTTAACTTGAACACTGAAGCTTTCTTT.

In its sample, this clonotype was seen a few times. The chain employs TRBV3-1 and TRBJ2-1; TRBD2 matches at 12 bases. The CDR3 is 16 residues long. With V trimmed by 0 bases and J by 7 bases, 4 bases remained unmatched. CDR1 LGHDT and CDR2 YNNKEL come from the germline V gene (reference sequence). This CDR3 reads CASSQDAGTSGNEQFF. The CDR3 DNA sequence: TGTGCCAGCAGCCAAGATGCAGGGACTAGCGGGAATGAGCAGTTCTTC.

In DNA, the CDR3 is TGCAGTGCTAGAGACGGGACAGGCTTTAGCAATCAGCCCCAGCATTTT. This gives the protein CSARDGTGFSNQPQHF. The chain links TRBV20-1 to TRBJ1-5; the match to TRBD1 covers 8 bases. Germline V lookup: CDR1 DFQATT, CDR2 SNEGSKA (reference sequence). After removal of 0 bases from V and 0 bases from J, the junction contained 4 bases not matched to a gene. This CDR3 comprises 16 residues.

This clonotype was found a few times. CDR3 bases: TGCAGCGTTAGTAGACAGCTCAATCAGCCCCAGCATTTT. Its protein product is CSVSRQLNQPQHF. The chain recombines TRBV29-1 with TRBJ1-5, with D perhaps TRBD1 (5 bases). Germline lookup yields CDR1 SQVTM and CDR2 ANQGSEA. This CDR3 has 13 residues. Trimming took off 5 bases at V and 3 bases at J, with 11 bases between the two ends.

The chain recombines TRBV5-1 with TRBJ2-1, with TRBD2 matching over 13 bases. Germline loops: CDR1 SGHRS, CDR2 YFSETQ. The CDR3 loop spans 19 amino acids. With 5 bases clipped from V and 8 bases from J, the junction kept 19 bases outside the gene matches. For the CDR3, the DNA is TGCGCCAGCAGTCCCCGTGGCTCCACTAGCGGGAGGGCCTGGGATGAGCAGTTCTTC. It encodes CASSPRGSTSGRAWDEQFF.

This clonotype occurred a few times. This chain links TRBV20-1 with TRBJ2-1, with TRBD2 identical over 8 bases. This CDR3 comprises 17 residues. The junction had 14 bases not matched to a gene; V was cut back by 2 bases and J by 5 bases. The germline gives CDR1 DFQATT, CDR2 SNEGSKA (reference sequence). CDR3 nucleotides: TGCAGTGCTAGAACAAAAGCGTGGAGCGGGAGCCACAATGAGCAGTTCTTC. Protein sequence: CSARTKAWSGSHNEQFF.

The J gene is TRBJ2-3, the V gene TRBV10-3, with D possibly matching TRBD1 (5 bases). The CDR3 spans 12 residues. Germline lookup yields CDR1 ENHRY and CDR2 SYGVKD. The V gene lost 6 bases and the J gene lost 7 bases, with 11 bases spanning the gap. The CDR3 DNA is TGTGCCATCAGACAGGAGCAAAATACGCAGTATTTT. Protein sequence: CAIRQEQNTQYF.

This clonotype was counted a few times. The chain recombines TRBV12-3 or TRBV12-4 with TRBJ2-2; possible D gene TRBD2, 5 bases. This CDR3 is 15 amino acids long. V lost 6 bases and J lost 4, with 15 bases in between. CDR3 DNA: TGTGCCAGCAGGGCCGAGGGAGAGGGCACCGGGGAGCTGTTTTTT. Translating gives CASRAEGEGTGELFF.

CDR3 DNA sequence: TGCAGTGCTAGTCTAGGGGGCTCGGGCGAGCAGTACTTC. It is translated as CSASLGGSGEQYF. The chain employs TRBV20-1 and TRBJ2-7, with 7 bases lining up with TRBD1. V lost 3 bases, J lost 6 bases, and 8 bases stayed unmatched. The CDR3 consists of 13 residues. Germline CDR1 and CDR2: DFQATT and SNEGSKA (reference sequence).

The chain recombines TRBV7-8 with TRBJ2-7; a weak D match, TRBD1 (5 bases). Germline-derived CDR1 and CDR2 are SGHVS and FQNEAQ. Trimming stripped 1 base from V and 1 base from J, with 8 bases between. There are 14 residues in the CDR3. The CDR3 loop reads CASSLGDSSYEQYF. The CDR3 region has the DNA TGTGCCAGCAGCTTAGGAGACAGTTCCTACGAGCAGTACTTC.

This chain uses TRBV7-2 with TRBJ2-7, with TRBD2 matching 7 bases. This CDR3 comprises 14 residues. Trimming took 4 bases from V and 6 from J; bases not matched to a gene: 9. Germline-derived CDR1 and CDR2 are SGHTA and FQGNSA. The CDR3 DNA reads TGTGCCAGCAGCTCTAACGGGCGCGGGAGCGAGCAGTACTTC. It codes for CASSSNGRGSEQYF.

This clonotype was recorded a few times. This chain joins TRBV5-1 and TRBJ2-3; D may be TRBD2 (5 bases). Trimming took 5 bases from V and 5 from J, leaving 9 bases between them. The germline V gene has CDR1 SGHRS and CDR2 YFSETQ. There are 12 residues in the CDR3. The CDR3 protein is CASSEGLDTQYF. The CDR3, as DNA: TGCGCCAGCAGTGAGGGCCTAGATACGCAGTATTTT.

Only a few counts were recorded for this clonotype. V usage is TRBV12-3 or TRBV12-4 and J usage is TRBJ1-2, with TRBD1 matching 8 bases. CDR3 length: 15 residues. Losses at the gene ends were 7 bases for V and 3 bases for J; bases not matched to a gene: 10. The CDR3 DNA reads TGTGCCAGCACCGCCGGGACAGGTGGTGACTATGGCTACACCTTC. Translation gives CASTAGTGGDYGYTF.

This clonotype was detected only a few times. The V gene is TRBV3-1, the J gene TRBJ2-1; TRBD2 matches at 8 bases. CDR3 length: 16 residues. Germline CDR1 reads LGHDT; CDR2 reads YNNKEL (reference sequence). V dropped 4 bases and J dropped 2; count of bases not matched to a gene: 7. The CDR3 DNA sequence: TGTGCCAGCAGCCTCACTAGCGGACCCACCTACAATGAGCAGTTCTTC. Its translation is CASSLTSGPTYNEQFF.

This clonotype was detected only once. The chain links TRBV20-1 to TRBJ2-1, with D possibly being TRBD1 (6 bases). V lost 5 bases, J lost 8 bases, and 22 bases lay in between. The CDR3 is 15 amino acids. Looked up from germline, CDR1 is DFQATT and CDR2 is SNEGSKA (reference sequence). The CDR3 nucleotides read TGCAGTGCTCCTACGTCACAGGGTGTTGGGGATGAGCAGTTCTTC. It codes for CSAPTSQGVGDEQFF.

V gene TRBV5-5 combines with J gene TRBJ2-5, with no clear D. V lost 4 bases and J lost 7, with 11 bases in between. The germline gives CDR1 SGHKS, CDR2 YYEKEE (reference sequence). The CDR3 is 12 amino acids. CDR3 sequence (DNA): TGTGCCAGCAGCCCCGTTTTTGGGACCCAGTACTTC. This encodes CASSPVFGTQYF.

CDR3 in amino acids: CASSPRTGTQETQYF. In DNA, the CDR3 is TGTGCCAGCAGCCCGCGGACAGGGACCCAAGAGACCCAGTACTTC. The chain carries TRBV7-2 and TRBJ2-5, with TRBD1 identical over 8 bases. The germline gives CDR1 SGHTA, CDR2 FQGNSA. This CDR3 region has 15 residues. The junction had 6 bases not matched to a gene; V was cut back by 5 bases and J by 1 base. Using reference TRBV7-2 and TRBJ2-5 for the parts outside the CDR3, the full variable domain is GAGVSQSPSNKVTEKGKDVELRCDPISGHTALYWYRQSLGQGLEFLIYFQGNSAPDKSGLPSDRFSAERTGGSVSTLTIQRTQQEDSAVYLCASSPRTGTQETQYFGPGTRLLVL.

A note on this clonotype: The junction shows a germline mismatch at one end, possibly a read error. The V gene is TRBV7-2, the J gene TRBJ2-7, with 9 positions matching TRBD2. Per germline, CDR1 SGHTA and CDR2 FQGNSA. The CDR3 sequence is 18 residues long. For the CDR3, the DNA is TGTGCCAACAGCTTATTGGGCAGCGGGAGGAGGATGGACTACGAGCAGTACTTC. Protein sequence: CANSLLGSGRRMDYEQYF.

The V call is TRBV7-8, the J call TRBJ2-7; D may be TRBD1 (5 bases). V lost 1 base and J 2 bases, leaving 12 bases between the germline ends. CDR3 length equals 15 residues. Germline CDR1 and CDR2: SGHVS and FQNEAQ. CDR3 sequence (DNA): TGTGCCAGCAGCTTAGTTCCAGGGAATCCCTACGAGCAGTACTTC. It codes for CASSLVPGNPYEQYF.

This clonotype turned up a few times. The J gene is TRBJ1-1, the V gene TRBV18; no clear D gene. V lost 3 bases and J lost 1, with 6 bases in between. Germline CDR1 and CDR2: KGHSH and LQKENI. This CDR3 is 13 amino acids long. The chain's CDR3 is CASSPGANTEAFF. The CDR3, as DNA: TGTGCCAGCTCACCCGGAGCGAACACTGAAGCTTTCTTT. The full variable domain, in which reference TRBV18 and TRBJ1-1 provide the parts outside the CDR3, is NAGVMQNPRHLVRRRGQEARLRCSPMKGHSHVYWYRQLPEEGLKFMVYLQKENIIDESGMPKERFSAEFPKEGPSILRIQQVVRGDSAAYFCASSPGANTEAFFGQGTRLTVV.

V and J are TRBV5-1 and TRBJ2-7; D unresolved. Germline V CDR1 and CDR2: SGHRS, YFSETQ. The V end was cut by 0 bases, the J end by 4 bases, with 8 bases between. This CDR3 contains 13 residues. This CDR3 reads CASSLVPGYEQYF. The CDR3 DNA sequence: TGCGCCAGCAGCTTGGTTCCGGGTTACGAGCAGTACTTC.

This chain uses TRBV28 with TRBJ2-5, with TRBD1 matching over 7 bases. V lost 7 bases and J lost 5; bases outside the gene matches: 10. This CDR3 comprises 14 residues. The germline V gene has CDR1 MDHEN and CDR2 SYDVKM. CDR3 in amino acids: CASNSGGPVETQYF. The CDR3 DNA is TGTGCCAGCAACTCAGGGGGACCGGTGGAGACCCAGTACTTC.

This sequence joins TRBV10-1 and TRBJ2-1; TRBD2 is a possible D gene (5 bases). The CDR3 loop spans 16 amino acids. Per the germline V gene, CDR1 is WNHNN and CDR2 is SYGVQD (reference sequence). V was cut by 0 bases and J by 2 bases, with 11 bases left in between. CDR3 nucleotides: TGCGCCAGCAGTGAGTCAATAGCGCCGACCTACAATGAGCAGTTCTTC. It translates to CASSESIAPTYNEQFF.

The gene calls are TRBV30 and TRBJ1-1, with D unclear. CDR1 GTSNPN and CDR2 SVGIG come from the germline V gene (reference sequence). Trimming removed 7 bases at V and 3 bases at J, with 12 bases between. CDR3 length: 12 residues. CDR3 sequence reads: CAYQKSYTEAFF. CDR3 sequence (DNA): TGTGCCTACCAGAAGAGCTACACTGAAGCTTTCTTT.

This clonotype was counted only a few times. V gene TRBV12-3 or TRBV12-4 combines with J gene TRBJ2-5; 9 bases are shared with TRBD1. V trimming: 3 bases; J trimming: 4 bases; junction bases outside the gene matches: 3. The CDR3 loop spans 14 amino acids. Here the CDR3 DNA reads TGTGCCAGCAGTTTGGGGACAGGGCCAGAGACCCAGTACTTC. This translates into CASSLGTGPETQYF.

The chain couples TRBV7-2 to TRBJ2-5; TRBD2 matches at 9 bases. Germline CDR1 is SGHTA and CDR2 is FQGNSA. The CDR3 extends over 15 amino acids. The V and J ends lost 5 bases and 5 bases, in that order; junction bases with no gene match: 9. The CDR3 spells CASSMSGRSLETQYF. The DNA of the CDR3 is TGTGCCAGCAGCATGAGCGGGAGGAGTTTGGAGACCCAGTACTTC.

V gene TRBV7-3 combines with J gene TRBJ2-7; D uncertain. V lost 5 bases and J lost 6, with 11 bases in between. This CDR3 spans 12 amino acids. The germline CDR1 and CDR2 sequences are SGHTA and FQGTGA. The CDR3 DNA reads TGTGCCAGCAGCGATATGATGGGCGAGCAGTACTTC. This sequence encodes CASSDMMGEQYF.